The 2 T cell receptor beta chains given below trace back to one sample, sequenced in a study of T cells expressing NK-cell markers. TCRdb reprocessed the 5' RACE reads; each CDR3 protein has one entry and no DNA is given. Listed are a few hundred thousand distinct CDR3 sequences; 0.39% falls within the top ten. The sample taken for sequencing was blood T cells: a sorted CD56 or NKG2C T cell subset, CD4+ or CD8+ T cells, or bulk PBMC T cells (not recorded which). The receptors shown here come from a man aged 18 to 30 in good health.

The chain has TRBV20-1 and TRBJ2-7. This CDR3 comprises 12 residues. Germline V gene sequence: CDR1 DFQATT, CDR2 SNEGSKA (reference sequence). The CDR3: CSAEGATYEQYF.

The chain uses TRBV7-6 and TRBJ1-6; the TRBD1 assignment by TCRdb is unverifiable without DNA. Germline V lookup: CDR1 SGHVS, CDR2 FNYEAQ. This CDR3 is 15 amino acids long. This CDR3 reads CASSYETGYNSPLHF.